The 21 T cell receptor beta chains listed next were all sequenced from one sample in a study of shared clonotypes between healthy human individuals. Profiling relied on immunoSEQ multiplex PCR, and the TCRdb table lists in-frame clones only, not all of them. In the table there are hundreds of thousands of clones, around 96% of which are singletons. The sample taken for sequencing was memory CD8+ T cells sorted from blood. The sample's subset: CD45RO+ cells pooled with CCR7-negative TemRA cells. These receptors were collected from a man between 25 and 39 years old in good health.

This sequence joins TRBV15 and TRBJ2-1; 7 bases match TRBD2. CDR3 length: 14 residues. The junction had 7 bases not matched to a gene; V was cut back by 6 bases and J by 5 bases. The germline V gene encodes CDR1 LNHNV and CDR2 YYDKDF (reference sequence). The CDR3: CATRHQAGNNEQFF. DNA for the CDR3: TGTGCCACCAGGCACCAAGCGGGAAACAATGAGCAGTTCTTC.

The chain couples TRBV5-1 to TRBJ1-4, with D possibly TRBD1 on 6 matching bases. V lost 2 bases and J lost 2, with 16 bases in between. The CDR3 is 17 residues long. Germline V CDR1 and CDR2: SGHRS, YFSETQ. For the CDR3, the DNA is TGCGCCAGCAGCTTAGCAGGGGCGACCTGGACTAATGAAAAACTGTTTTTT. This encodes CASSLAGATWTNEKLFF.

A note on this clone: This same CDR3 is encoded by further DNA sequences in the sample. This chain uses TRBV18 with TRBJ1-5; D ambiguous. The CDR3 is 13 residues long. Looked up from germline, CDR1 is KGHSH and CDR2 is LQKENI. V was pared by 3 bases and J by 6 bases, with 9 bases between. The chain's CDR3 is CASSPGGGQPQHF. CDR3 nucleotide sequence: TGTGCCAGCTCACCGGGAGGTGGTCAGCCCCAGCATTTT.

V and J are TRBV20-1 and TRBJ2-7; 7 bases line up with TRBD1. The CDR3 length is 11 residues. Germline-derived CDR1 and CDR2 are DFQATT and SNEGSKA (reference sequence). V shed 6 bases and J 5 bases; nucleotides not matched to a gene: 4. CDR3: CSAPDRDEQYF. The CDR3 nucleotides read TGCAGTGCCCCCGACAGGGACGAGCAGTACTTC.

V usage is TRBV28 and J usage is TRBJ2-2; D is perhaps TRBD1 (6 bases). Germline-derived CDR1 and CDR2 are MDHEN and SYDVKM. V lost 6 bases to trimming and J lost 6 bases, with 8 bases between them. The CDR3 loop spans 12 amino acids. CDR3 amino acids: CASRWTAGELFF. CDR3 nucleotides: TGTGCCAGCAGGTGGACAGCCGGGGAGCTGTTTTTT.

V is TRBV11-2 and J is TRBJ2-1; 7 bases fit TRBD2. The trim removed 5 bases at V and 0 bases at J, leaving 4 bases unmatched. Germline lookup yields CDR1 SGHAT and CDR2 FQNNGV. The CDR3 runs to 15 residues. The DNA of the CDR3 is TGTGCCAGCAGCCCCCGGACTAGCTCCTACAATGAGCAGTTCTTC. Its translation: CASSPRTSSYNEQFF. The full variable domain, in which reference TRBV11-2 and TRBJ2-1 provide the parts outside the CDR3, is EAGVAQSPRYKIIEKRQSVAFWCNPISGHATLYWYQQILGQGPKLLIQFQNNGVVDDSQLPKDRFSAERLKGVDSTLKIQPAKLEDSAVYLCASSPRTSSYNEQFFGPGTRLTVL.

The V gene is TRBV7-9, the J gene TRBJ1-3, with a possible D match to TRBD1 (5 bases). Germline V gene sequence: CDR1 SEHNR, CDR2 FQNEAQ (reference sequence). Trimming cost V 0 bases and J 4 bases, with 13 bases left between them. The CDR3 is 16 residues long. DNA of the CDR3: TGTGCCAGCAGCTTAGCGTTTTGGGGGACCGGAAACACCATATATTTT. Its translation: CASSLAFWGTGNTIYF.

The rearrangement uses TRBV6-1 and TRBJ2-3; 11 bases match TRBD2. Germline loops: CDR1 MNHNS, CDR2 SASEGT. This CDR3 comprises 17 residues. V dropped 2 bases and J dropped 2; count of bases not matched to a gene: 6. Written as DNA, the CDR3 is TGTGCCAGCAGTGAACGGGGACTAGCGGCTATCACAGATACGCAGTATTTT. This encodes CASSERGLAAITDTQYF.

This chain links TRBV7-9 with TRBJ1-1; D not resolved. The CDR3 is 12 residues long. Per germline, CDR1 SEHNR and CDR2 FQNEAQ (reference sequence). V was shortened by 5 bases and J by 7 bases, with 11 bases between the two germline ends. The CDR3: CASSPLLFEAFF. In DNA, the CDR3 is TGTGCCAGCAGCCCGCTACTGTTTGAAGCTTTCTTT.

The CDR3 spells CASSSINLNTNTEAFF. DNA of the CDR3: TGTGCCAGCAGCTCGATAAACTTAAACACGAACACTGAAGCTTTCTTT. The chain carries TRBV5-6 and TRBJ1-1; D ambiguous. In germline, CDR1 is SGHDT, CDR2 YYEEEE. CDR3 length: 16 residues. V was cut by 3 bases and J by 1 base, with 16 bases left in between.

The J gene is TRBJ2-5, the V gene TRBV28, with D unclear. Per the germline V gene, CDR1 is MDHEN and CDR2 is SYDVKM. The CDR3 has 10 residues. V was trimmed by 9 bases and J by 5 bases, leaving 7 bases between them. Written as DNA, the CDR3 is TGTGCCAGGATACGGGAGACCCAGTACTTC. Translating it yields CARIRETQYF.

The chain has TRBV4-1 and TRBJ2-5, with D unresolved. V was pared by 1 base and J by 5 bases, with 11 bases between. The germline V gene has CDR1 MGHRA and CDR2 YSYEKL. CDR3 length: 14 amino acids. The CDR3 is CASSQVERSETQYF. CDR3 nucleotides: TGCGCCAGCAGCCAAGTGGAGAGGTCGGAGACCCAGTACTTC.

The rearrangement links TRBV28 to TRBJ1-4; unclear D gene. V lost 11 bases and J lost 0, with 28 bases in between. The CDR3 loop spans 19 amino acids. CDR1 is MDHEN, CDR2 SYDVKM, per germline. The DNA of the CDR3 is TGTGCCGCCACACCGGCGAGGCAGCTCCCAGTTGCAACTAATGAAAAACTGTTTTTT. Its translation: CAATPARQLPVATNEKLFF.

This chain connects TRBV11-3 to TRBJ2-7; 10 bases line up with TRBD1. Germline V gene data show CDR1 as SGHNT and CDR2 as YENEEA. This CDR3 contains 13 residues. Losses at the gene ends were 5 bases for V and 6 bases for J; bases not matched to a gene: 4. CDR3 bases: TGTGCCAGCAGCCCAGGACAGGGGGTCGAGCAGTACTTC. Translation gives CASSPGQGVEQYF.

This chain uses TRBV30 with TRBJ1-4; 7 nucleotides match TRBD1. This CDR3 region has 15 residues. Trimming took 3 bases from V and 0 from J; bases not matched to a gene: 4. Germline loops: CDR1 GTSNPN, CDR2 SVGIG (reference sequence). The CDR3 DNA reads TGTGCCTGGAGCGGACAGGCTGCAACTAATGAAAAACTGTTTTTT. This gives the protein CAWSGQAATNEKLFF.

The chain has TRBV27 and TRBJ2-3; the D gene is possibly TRBD1 (7 bases). The CDR3 is 18 amino acids. Per the germline V gene, CDR1 is MNHEY and CDR2 is SMNVEV (reference sequence). Trimming left V 8 bases short and J 3 bases short, with 27 bases between. The CDR3 region is CASSSSQGGPPRTDTQYF. DNA of the CDR3: TGTGCCAGCTCCTCTTCTCAGGGGGGCCCCCCACGGACAGATACGCAGTATTTT.

This chain links TRBV6-1 with TRBJ2-1; 8 nucleotides align to TRBD2. With V trimmed by 7 bases and J by 12 bases, 5 bases remained unmatched. The CDR3 is 11 amino acids. Germline V gene lookup returns CDR1 MNHNS and CDR2 SASEGT. The CDR3, as DNA: TGTGCCAGCACCTTACTAGCGGCGCAGTTCTTC. Residues: CASTLLAAQFF.

The chain recombines TRBV6-5 with TRBJ2-3; 9 nucleotides match TRBD2. The CDR3 contains 15 residues. Germline V gives CDR1 MNHEY, CDR2 SVGAGI. J gave up 4 bases and V 2 bases, and 4 bases lay outside the gene matches. CDR3 DNA: TGTGCCAGCAGTTACGATGCGGGAGGGGCAGATACGCAGTATTTT. As protein: CASSYDAGGADTQYF.

The chain couples TRBV14 to TRBJ2-7; the D gene is possibly TRBD1 (6 bases). This CDR3 contains 15 residues. Germline V gene sequence: CDR1 SGHDN, CDR2 FVKESK. Trimming stripped 5 bases from V and 1 base from J, with 15 bases between. Here the CDR3 DNA reads TGTGCCAGCAGCGCAAACAGGGTGAGGTCCTACGAGCAGTACTTC. This gives the protein CASSANRVRSYEQYF.

The chain employs TRBV7-9 and TRBJ2-2; D is unclear. Germline CDR1 is SEHNR and CDR2 is FQNEAQ (reference sequence). Trimming removed 7 bases at V and 10 bases at J, with 19 bases between. This CDR3 is built from 14 residues. DNA for the CDR3: TGTGCCAGCATTGGGCTCCATACTCCGTTGGAGCTGTTTTTT. It encodes CASIGLHTPLELFF.

Turning to this clone: Other DNA sequences of this sample code for an identical CDR3. The rearrangement joins TRBV6-1 to TRBJ2-1; D uncertain. The length of the CDR3 is 13 residues. Per the germline V gene, CDR1 is MNHNS and CDR2 is SASEGT. Trimming left V 8 bases short and J 0 bases short, with 8 bases between. CDR3 bases: TGTGCCAGCCGATTAAGCTCCTACAATGAGCAGTTCTTC. Protein sequence: CASRLSSYNEQFF.